The T cell receptor beta chain described here comes from a study of response to subunit inactivated influenza vaccine. General study findings and limits: The authors proposed limited new T cell recruitment per seasonal influenza vaccination.

Only a few counts were recorded for this clonotype. What it binds is unknown. Germline trimming cut 6 bases from V and 2 bases from J; bases unmatched to any gene: 7. CDR3 length equals 15 residues. In germline, CDR1 is DFQATT, CDR2 SNEGSKA (reference sequence). TCRdb ran MiXCR on the RT-PCR reads and lists one entry per CDR3 protein. This table has about half a million distinct CDR3 sequences, 25% appearing once. The chain uses TRBV20-1 and TRBJ2-5, with TRBD2 matching 12 bases. This TCR came from a man aged 45 to 65 who received an inactivated influenza vaccine. The sequencing used CD4+ T cells sorted from PBMCs, collected 5 to 6 days after vaccination. The CDR3 DNA is TGCAGTGCCCCGAGGGGGACTAGCGGGCAAGAGACCCAGTACTTC. Protein: CSAPRGTSGQETQYF.